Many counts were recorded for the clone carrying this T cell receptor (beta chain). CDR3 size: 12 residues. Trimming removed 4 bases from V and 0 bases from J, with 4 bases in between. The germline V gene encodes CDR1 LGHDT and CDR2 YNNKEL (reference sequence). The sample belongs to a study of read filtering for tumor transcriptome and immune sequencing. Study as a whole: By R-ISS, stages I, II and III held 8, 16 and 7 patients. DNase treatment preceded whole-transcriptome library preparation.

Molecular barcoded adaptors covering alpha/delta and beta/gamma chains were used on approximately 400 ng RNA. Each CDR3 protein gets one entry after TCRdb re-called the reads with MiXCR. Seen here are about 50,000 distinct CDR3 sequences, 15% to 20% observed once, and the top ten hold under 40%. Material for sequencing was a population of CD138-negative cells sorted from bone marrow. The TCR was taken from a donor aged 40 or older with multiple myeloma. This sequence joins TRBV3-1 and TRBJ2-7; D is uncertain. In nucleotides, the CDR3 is TGTGCCAGCAGCCGCAGCTCCTACGAGCAGTACTTC. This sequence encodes CASSRSSYEQYF.